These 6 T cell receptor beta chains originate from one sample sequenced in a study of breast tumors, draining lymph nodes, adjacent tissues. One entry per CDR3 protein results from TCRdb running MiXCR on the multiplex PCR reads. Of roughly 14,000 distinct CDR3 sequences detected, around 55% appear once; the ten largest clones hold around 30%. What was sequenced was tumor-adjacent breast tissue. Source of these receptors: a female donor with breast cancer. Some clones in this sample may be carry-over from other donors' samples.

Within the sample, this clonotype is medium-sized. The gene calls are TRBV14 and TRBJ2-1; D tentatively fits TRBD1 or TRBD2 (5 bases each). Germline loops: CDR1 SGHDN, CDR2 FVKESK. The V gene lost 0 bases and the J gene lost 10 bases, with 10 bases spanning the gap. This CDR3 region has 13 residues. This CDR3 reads CASSQDLWDEQFF. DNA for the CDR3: TGTGCCAGCAGCCAAGATCTTTGGGACGAGCAGTTCTTC.

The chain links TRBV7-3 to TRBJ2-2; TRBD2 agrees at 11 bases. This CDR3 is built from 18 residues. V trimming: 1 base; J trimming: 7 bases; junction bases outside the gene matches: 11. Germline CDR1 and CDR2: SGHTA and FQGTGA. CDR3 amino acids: CASSLMVAGGWVSGELFF. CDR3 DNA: TGTGCCAGCAGCTTAATGGTAGCGGGGGGGTGGGTCAGCGGGGAGCTGTTTTTT.

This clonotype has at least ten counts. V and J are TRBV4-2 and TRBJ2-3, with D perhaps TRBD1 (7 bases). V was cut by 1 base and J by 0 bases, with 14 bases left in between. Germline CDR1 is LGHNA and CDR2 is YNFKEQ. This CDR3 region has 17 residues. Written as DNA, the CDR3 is TGTGCCAGCAGCCAAGGTGGCAGGGGGACTAGCACAGATACGCAGTATTTT. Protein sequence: CASSQGGRGTSTDTQYF.

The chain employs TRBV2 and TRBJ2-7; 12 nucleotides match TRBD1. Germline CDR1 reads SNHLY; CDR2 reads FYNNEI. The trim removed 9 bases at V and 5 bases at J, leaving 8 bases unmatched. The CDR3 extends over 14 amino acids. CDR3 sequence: CASSSGTGGNEQYF. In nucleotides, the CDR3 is TGTGCCAGTAGTTCCGGGACAGGGGGCAACGAGCAGTACTTC.

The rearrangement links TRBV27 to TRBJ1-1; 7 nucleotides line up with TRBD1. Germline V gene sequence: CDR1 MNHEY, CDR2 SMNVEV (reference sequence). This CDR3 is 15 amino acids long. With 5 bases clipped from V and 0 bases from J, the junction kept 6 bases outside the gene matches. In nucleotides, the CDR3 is TGTGCCAGCAGTCGGACAGGAGGAATGAACACTGAAGCTTTCTTT. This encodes CASSRTGGMNTEAFF.

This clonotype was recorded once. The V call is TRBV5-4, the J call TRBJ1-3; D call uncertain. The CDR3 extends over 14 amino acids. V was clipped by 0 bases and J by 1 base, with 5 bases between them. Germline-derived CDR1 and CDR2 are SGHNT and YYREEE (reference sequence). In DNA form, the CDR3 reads TGTGCCAGCAGCTTGGAGCCTTCTGGAAACACCATATATTTT. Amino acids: CASSLEPSGNTIYF.